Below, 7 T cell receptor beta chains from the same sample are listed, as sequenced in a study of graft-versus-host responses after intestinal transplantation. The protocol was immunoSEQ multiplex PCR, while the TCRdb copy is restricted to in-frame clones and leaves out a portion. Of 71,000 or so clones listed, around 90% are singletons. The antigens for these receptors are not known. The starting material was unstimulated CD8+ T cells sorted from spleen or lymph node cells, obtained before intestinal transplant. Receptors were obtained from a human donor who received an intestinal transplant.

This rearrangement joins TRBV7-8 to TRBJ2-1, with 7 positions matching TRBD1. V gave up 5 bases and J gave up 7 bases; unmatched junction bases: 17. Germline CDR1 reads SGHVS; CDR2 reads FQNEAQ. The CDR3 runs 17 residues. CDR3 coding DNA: TGTGCCAGCAGCCCGCCGTTCGAGGGGGCTTCAAAAAATGAGCAGTTCTTC. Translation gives CASSPPFEGASKNEQFF.

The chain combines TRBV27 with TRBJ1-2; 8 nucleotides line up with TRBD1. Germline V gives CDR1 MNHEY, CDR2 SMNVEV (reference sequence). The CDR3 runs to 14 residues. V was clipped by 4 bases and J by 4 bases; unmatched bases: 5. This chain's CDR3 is CASSYTGGGYGYTF. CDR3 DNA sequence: TGTGCCAGCAGTTATACAGGGGGAGGCTATGGCTACACCTTC.

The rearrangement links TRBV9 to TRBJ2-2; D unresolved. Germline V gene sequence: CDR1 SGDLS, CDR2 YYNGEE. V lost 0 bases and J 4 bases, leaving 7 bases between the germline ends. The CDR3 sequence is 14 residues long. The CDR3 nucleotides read TGTGCCAGCAGCGTAGCGGGTGGCACCGGGGAGCTGTTTTTT. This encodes CASSVAGGTGELFF.

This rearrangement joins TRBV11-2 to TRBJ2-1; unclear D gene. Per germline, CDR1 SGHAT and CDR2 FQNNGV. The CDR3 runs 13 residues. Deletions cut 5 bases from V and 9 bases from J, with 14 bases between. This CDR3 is CASSPPPSVEQFF. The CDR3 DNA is TGTGCCAGCAGCCCCCCCCCTTCGGTTGAGCAGTTCTTC.

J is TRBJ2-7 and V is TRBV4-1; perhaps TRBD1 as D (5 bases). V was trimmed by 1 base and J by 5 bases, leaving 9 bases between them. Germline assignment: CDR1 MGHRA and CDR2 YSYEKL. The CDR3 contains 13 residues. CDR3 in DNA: TGCGCCAGCAGCCAAGTCCCGACAGACGAGCAGTACTTC. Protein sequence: CASSQVPTDEQYF.

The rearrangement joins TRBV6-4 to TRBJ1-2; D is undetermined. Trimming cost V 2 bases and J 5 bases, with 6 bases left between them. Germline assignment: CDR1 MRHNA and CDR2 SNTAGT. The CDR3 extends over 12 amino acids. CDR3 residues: CASSDGLYGYTF. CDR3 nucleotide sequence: TGTGCCAGCAGTGACGGGCTTTATGGCTACACCTTC.

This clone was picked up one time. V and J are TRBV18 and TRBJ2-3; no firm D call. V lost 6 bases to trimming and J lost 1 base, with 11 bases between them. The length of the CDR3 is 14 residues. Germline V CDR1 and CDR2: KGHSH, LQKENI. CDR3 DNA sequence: TGTGCCAGCTCGCCTCGACTTCGCACAGATACGCAGTATTTT. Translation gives CASSPRLRTDTQYF.